These 18 T cell receptor beta chains came from one sample sequenced in a study of T cell changes during pregnancy in multiple sclerosis. Assay: immunoSEQ multiplex PCR; the TCRdb copy retains only in-frame clones and omits some. The table has about 8,000 clones, around 86% seen once. The source was CD8+ T cells from peripheral blood mononuclear cells, collected in the first trimester of pregnancy. These receptors originate from a female donor in good health, enrolled as a control in a pregnancy study.

The rearrangement links TRBV28 to TRBJ2-5, with TRBD1 matching over 7 bases. Losses at the gene ends were 6 bases for V and 4 bases for J; bases not matched to a gene: 5. CDR1 is MDHEN and CDR2 is SYDVKM in the germline V gene. The CDR3 covers 13 residues. Here the CDR3 DNA reads TGTGCCAGCAGCCTAGGGGGCGTAGAGACCCAGTACTTC. It is translated as CASSLGGVETQYF.

This chain joins TRBV6-5 and TRBJ2-2; D not resolved. The CDR3 consists of 13 residues. CDR1 and CDR2 (germline): MNHEY, SVGAGI. V shed 6 bases and J shed 1 base, with 6 bases lying between them. CDR3 protein: CASRRQNTGELFF. As DNA, the CDR3 is TGTGCCAGCAGGCGACAGAACACCGGGGAGCTGTTTTTT.

This chain joins TRBV4-3 and TRBJ2-6; possible D gene TRBD1, 5 bases. The germline V and J ends were trimmed by 0 bases and 0 bases, with 9 bases remaining between them. The germline CDR1 and CDR2 sequences are LGHNA and YSLEER. CDR3 size: 17 residues. The CDR3 sequence: CASSQEGRGSGANVLTF. CDR3 DNA: TGCGCCAGCAGCCAAGAGGGTAGGGGCTCTGGGGCCAACGTCCTGACTTTC.

The chain combines TRBV30 with TRBJ2-3; 9 bases map to TRBD2. The J segment lost 8 bases and the V segment lost 0 bases, leaving 12 bases of the junction unmatched. Looked up from germline, CDR1 is GTSNPN and CDR2 is SVGIG (reference sequence). The CDR3 runs 16 residues. For the CDR3, the DNA is TGTGCCTGGAGTGTACGGGGTGTAGCGGGAGCTGTTACGCAGTATTTT. Protein product: CAWSVRGVAGAVTQYF.

This chain links TRBV7-9 with TRBJ2-7; D unclear. The CDR3 is 13 residues long. Germline loops: CDR1 SEHNR, CDR2 FQNEAQ (reference sequence). The V gene lost 1 base and the J gene lost 1 base, with 5 bases spanning the gap. CDR3 in DNA: TGTGCCAGCAGCTTAGACTTTTCCTACGAGCAGTACTTC. Its translation: CASSLDFSYEQYF.

The chain has TRBV28 and TRBJ2-3, with 12 bases aligning to TRBD2. The trim removed 3 bases at V and 2 bases at J, leaving 6 bases unmatched. Germline CDR1 MDHEN, CDR2 SYDVKM. The CDR3 runs 17 residues. The CDR3: CASSLPGTSGFTDTQYF. CDR3 sequence (DNA): TGTGCCAGCAGTTTGCCCGGGACTAGCGGGTTCACAGATACGCAGTATTTT.

The chain uses TRBV10-3 and TRBJ1-4, with D hard to call. The germline CDR1 and CDR2 sequences are ENHRY and SYGVKD. CDR3 size: 13 residues. The V end lost 2 bases, the J end lost 13 bases, and 14 bases lay between the germline ends. CDR3 amino acids: CAISETTPGRLFF. The CDR3 DNA follows: TGTGCCATCAGTGAGACGACACCTGGTAGACTGTTTTTT.

The chain links TRBV11-2 to TRBJ2-3; a possible D gene is TRBD1 (5 bases). Germline CDR1 is SGHAT and CDR2 is FQNNGV. Trimming removed 0 bases from V and 3 bases from J, with 13 bases in between. The CDR3 sequence is 16 residues long. The CDR3 region is CASSLDRRVSTDTQYF. CDR3 DNA sequence: TGTGCCAGCAGCTTAGATCGCAGGGTCAGTACAGATACGCAGTATTTT.

The chain combines TRBV11-2 with TRBJ2-7; 11 bases are shared with TRBD1. The V gene's germline CDR1 is SGHAT and CDR2 FQNNGV. With 3 bases clipped from V and 0 bases from J, the junction kept 7 bases outside the gene matches. The CDR3 consists of 17 residues. The DNA for the CDR3 is TGTGCCAGCAGCTTGGGGACAGGGGGGAGCCTCTCCTACGAGCAGTACTTC. Translation: CASSLGTGGSLSYEQYF. The full variable domain, in which reference TRBV11-2 and TRBJ2-7 provide the parts outside the CDR3, is EAGVAQSPRYKIIEKRQSVAFWCNPISGHATLYWYQQILGQGPKLLIQFQNNGVVDDSQLPKDRFSAERLKGVDSTLKIQPAKLEDSAVYLCASSLGTGGSLSYEQYFGPGTRLTVT.

V and J are TRBV5-6 and TRBJ1-5; tentatively, D is TRBD1 (5 bases). Trimming took off 0 bases at V and 4 bases at J, with 8 bases between the two ends. Germline V gene sequence: CDR1 SGHDT, CDR2 YYEEEE. The CDR3 extends over 14 amino acids. CDR3 sequence reads: CASSLGQINQPQHF. In DNA form, the CDR3 reads TGTGCCAGCAGCTTGGGACAGATAAATCAGCCCCAGCATTTT.

The genes are TRBV14 and TRBJ2-5, with D maybe TRBD2 (6 bases). CDR1 is SGHDN, CDR2 FVKESK, per germline. Trimming pared 4 bases from V and 1 base from J, leaving 10 bases between. The CDR3 is 14 amino acids. The CDR3 is CASSPGSGQETQYF. DNA for the CDR3: TGTGCCAGCAGCCCAGGTAGCGGCCAAGAGACCCAGTACTTC.

This chain joins TRBV28 and TRBJ2-7, with D perhaps matching TRBD1 (6 bases). Trimming removed 4 bases at V and 4 bases at J, with 14 bases between. Germline CDR1 and CDR2: MDHEN and SYDVKM. The CDR3 loop spans 14 amino acids. CDR3 sequence: CASSSGTRTYEQYF. As DNA, the CDR3 is TGTGCCAGCAGTTCCGGGACAAGGACGTACGAGCAGTACTTC. The full variable domain, in which reference TRBV28 and TRBJ2-7 provide the parts outside the CDR3, is DVKVTQSSRYLVKRTGEKVFLECVQDMDHENMFWYRQDPGLGLRLIYFSYDVKMKEKGDIPEGYSVSREKKERFSLILESASTNQTSMYLCASSSGTRTYEQYFGPGTRLTVT.

This chain connects TRBV29-1 to TRBJ2-7; the match to TRBD1 covers 7 bases. Germline loops: CDR1 SQVTM, CDR2 ANQGSEA. The CDR3 runs 12 residues. V dropped 6 bases and J dropped 3; count of bases not matched to a gene: 5. CDR3 nucleotide sequence: TGCAGCGTCCGGGACAGTTTCTACGAGCAGTACTTC. Residues: CSVRDSFYEQYF.

V usage is TRBV7-2 and J usage is TRBJ2-1; 8 bases match TRBD2. This CDR3 has 16 residues. Germline loops: CDR1 SGHTA, CDR2 FQGNSA. Unmatched junction bases numbered 7, after V lost 1 base and J lost 5 bases. CDR3 residues: CASSLGALAVNNEQFF. The CDR3 bases are TGTGCCAGCAGCTTAGGTGCACTAGCGGTTAACAATGAGCAGTTCTTC.

This clone was found once. The chain recombines TRBV6-5 with TRBJ2-5; 11 nucleotides agree with TRBD2. There are 13 residues in the CDR3. Germline-derived CDR1 and CDR2 are MNHEY and SVGAGI. With V trimmed by 5 bases and J by 8 bases, 4 bases remained unmatched. Written as DNA, the CDR3 is TGTGCCAGCAGTAGACTAGCGGGGCAAACCCAGTACTTC. The encoded protein is CASSRLAGQTQYF.

This chain joins TRBV6-5 and TRBJ2-4; D perhaps matches TRBD1 (6 bases). Germline V gene data show CDR1 as MNHEY and CDR2 as SVGAGI. CDR3 length: 13 residues. V was pared by 5 bases and J by 8 bases, with 13 bases between. CDR3 protein: CASSQGFADIQYF. The CDR3 DNA sequence: TGTGCCAGCAGTCAGGGGTTCGCAGACATTCAGTACTTC.

This chain links TRBV27 with TRBJ2-7; tentatively, D is TRBD2 (6 bases). The ends were cut back, 3 bases at V and 4 bases at J, with 16 bases in the middle. CDR1 and CDR2 (germline): MNHEY, SMNVEV (reference sequence). The CDR3 has 15 amino acids. The CDR3 here is CASSFGSGPTYEQYF. CDR3 coding DNA: TGTGCCAGCAGTTTCGGAAGCGGGCCTACGTACGAGCAGTACTTC.

CDR3 loop: CASSQGPGGRGTYEQYF. The CDR3 nucleotides read TGCGCCAGCAGCCAAGGCCCCGGGGGGCGGGGGACCTACGAGCAGTACTTC. The chain is built from TRBV4-3 and TRBJ2-7; possible D gene TRBD2, 7 bases. V was shortened by 1 base and J by 2 bases, with 18 bases between the two germline ends. The length of the CDR3 is 17 residues. Germline V gene lookup returns CDR1 LGHNA and CDR2 YSLEER.